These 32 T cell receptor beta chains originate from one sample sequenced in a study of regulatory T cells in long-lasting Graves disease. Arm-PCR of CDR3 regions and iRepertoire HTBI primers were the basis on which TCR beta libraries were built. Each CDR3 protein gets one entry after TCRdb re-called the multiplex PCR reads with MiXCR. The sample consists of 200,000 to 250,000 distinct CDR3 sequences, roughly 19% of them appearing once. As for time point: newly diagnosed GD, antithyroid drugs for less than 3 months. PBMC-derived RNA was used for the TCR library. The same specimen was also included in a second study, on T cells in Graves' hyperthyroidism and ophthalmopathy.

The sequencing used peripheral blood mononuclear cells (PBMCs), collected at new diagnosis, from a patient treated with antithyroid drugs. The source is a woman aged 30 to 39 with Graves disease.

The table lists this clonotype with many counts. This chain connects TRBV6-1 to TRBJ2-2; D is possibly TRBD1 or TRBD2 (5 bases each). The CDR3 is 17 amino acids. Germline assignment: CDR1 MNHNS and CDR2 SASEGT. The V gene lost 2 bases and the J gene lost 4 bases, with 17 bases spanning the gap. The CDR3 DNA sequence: TGTGCCAGCAGTGAAAGTATTCGAGGGGTTCGCACCGGGGAGCTGTTTTTT. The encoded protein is CASSESIRGVRTGELFF.

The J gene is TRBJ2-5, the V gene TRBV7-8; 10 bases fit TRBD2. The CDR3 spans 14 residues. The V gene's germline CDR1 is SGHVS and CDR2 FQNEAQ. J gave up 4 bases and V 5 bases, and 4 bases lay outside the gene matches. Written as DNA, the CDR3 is TGTGCCAGCAGCCCTAGCGGGAGTCCAGAGACCCAGTACTTC. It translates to CASSPSGSPETQYF.

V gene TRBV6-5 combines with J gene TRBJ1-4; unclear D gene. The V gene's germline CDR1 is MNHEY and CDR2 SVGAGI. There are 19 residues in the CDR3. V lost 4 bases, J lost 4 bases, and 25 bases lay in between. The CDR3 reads CASSLIGGGRRKDNEKLFF. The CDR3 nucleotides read TGTGCCAGCAGTTTAATTGGAGGAGGGAGGCGCAAGGATAATGAAAAACTGTTTTTT.

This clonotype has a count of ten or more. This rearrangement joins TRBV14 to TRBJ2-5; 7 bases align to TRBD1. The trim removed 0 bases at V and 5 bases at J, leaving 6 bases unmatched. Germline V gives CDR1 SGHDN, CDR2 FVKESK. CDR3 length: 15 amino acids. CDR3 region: CASSQDQGGGETQYF. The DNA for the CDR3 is TGTGCCAGCAGCCAAGATCAAGGGGGCGGGGAGACCCAGTACTTC.

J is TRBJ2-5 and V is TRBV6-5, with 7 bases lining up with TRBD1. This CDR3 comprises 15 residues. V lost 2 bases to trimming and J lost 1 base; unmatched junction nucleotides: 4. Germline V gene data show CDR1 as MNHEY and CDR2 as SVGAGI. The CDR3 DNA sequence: TGTGCCAGCAGTTACAGACAGGGTAGCCAAGAGACCCAGTACTTC. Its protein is CASSYRQGSQETQYF.

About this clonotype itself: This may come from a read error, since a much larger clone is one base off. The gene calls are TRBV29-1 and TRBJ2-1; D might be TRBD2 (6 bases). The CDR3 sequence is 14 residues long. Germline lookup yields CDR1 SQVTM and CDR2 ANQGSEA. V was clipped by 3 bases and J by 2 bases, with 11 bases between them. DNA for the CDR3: TGCAGCGTTGAGGGACCGGGGGCCTACAATGAGCAGTTCTTC. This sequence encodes CSVEGPGAYNEQFF.

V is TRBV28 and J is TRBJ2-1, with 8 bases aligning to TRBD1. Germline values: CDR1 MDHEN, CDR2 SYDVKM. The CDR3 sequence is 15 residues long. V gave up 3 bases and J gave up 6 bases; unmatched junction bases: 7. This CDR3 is CASSFGTGTFNEQFF. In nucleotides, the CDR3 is TGTGCCAGCAGTTTTGGGACAGGCACCTTCAATGAGCAGTTCTTC.

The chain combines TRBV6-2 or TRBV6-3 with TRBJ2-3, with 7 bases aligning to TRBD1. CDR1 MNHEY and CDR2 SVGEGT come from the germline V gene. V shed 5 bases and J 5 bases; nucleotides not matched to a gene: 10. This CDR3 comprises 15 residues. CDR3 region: CASSEQGIGEDTQYF. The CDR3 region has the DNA TGTGCCAGCAGTGAACAGGGGATAGGGGAAGATACGCAGTATTTT.

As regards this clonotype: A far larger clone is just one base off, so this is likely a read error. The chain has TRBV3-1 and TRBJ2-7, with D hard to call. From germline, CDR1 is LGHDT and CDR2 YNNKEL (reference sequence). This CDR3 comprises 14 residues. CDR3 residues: CASGQGRLSYEQYF. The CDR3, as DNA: TGTGCCAGCGGCCAAGGCAGGTTGTCCTACGAGCAGTACTTC.

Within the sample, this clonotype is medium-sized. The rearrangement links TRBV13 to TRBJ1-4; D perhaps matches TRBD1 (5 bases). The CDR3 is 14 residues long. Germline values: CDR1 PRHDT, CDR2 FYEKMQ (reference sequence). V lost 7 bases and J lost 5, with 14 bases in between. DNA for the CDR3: TGTGCCAGCAATACCGGGACGGCAAATGAAAAACTGTTTTTT. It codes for CASNTGTANEKLFF.

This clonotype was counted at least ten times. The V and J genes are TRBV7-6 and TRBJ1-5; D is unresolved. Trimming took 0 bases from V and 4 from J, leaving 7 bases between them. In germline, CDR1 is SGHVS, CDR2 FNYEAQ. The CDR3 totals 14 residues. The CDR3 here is CASSLADGNQPQHF. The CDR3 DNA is TGTGCCAGCAGCTTAGCGGACGGTAATCAGCCCCAGCATTTT.

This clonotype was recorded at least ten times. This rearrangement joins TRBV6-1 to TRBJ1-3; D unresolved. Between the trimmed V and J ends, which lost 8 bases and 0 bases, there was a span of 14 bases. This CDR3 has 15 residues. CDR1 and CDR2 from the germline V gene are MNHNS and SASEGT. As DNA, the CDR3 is TGTGCCAGCGGCCTTGGACGGACCTCTGGAAACACCATATATTTT. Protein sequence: CASGLGRTSGNTIYF.

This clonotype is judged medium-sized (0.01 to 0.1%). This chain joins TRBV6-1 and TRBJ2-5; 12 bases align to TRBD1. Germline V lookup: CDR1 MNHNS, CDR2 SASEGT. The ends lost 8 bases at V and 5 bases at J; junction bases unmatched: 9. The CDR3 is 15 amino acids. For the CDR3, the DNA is TGTGCCAGCCGATGGGGGACAGGGGGCCGGGAGACCCAGTACTTC. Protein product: CASRWGTGGRETQYF.

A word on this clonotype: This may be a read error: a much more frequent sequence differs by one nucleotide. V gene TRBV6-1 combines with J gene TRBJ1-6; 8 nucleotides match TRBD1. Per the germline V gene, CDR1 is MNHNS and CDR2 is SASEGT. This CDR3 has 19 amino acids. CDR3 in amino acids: CACSEPLLDRALDNSPLHF. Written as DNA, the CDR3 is TGTGCCTGCAGTGAACCCCTCCTGGACAGGGCACTCGATAATTCACCCCTCCACTTT.

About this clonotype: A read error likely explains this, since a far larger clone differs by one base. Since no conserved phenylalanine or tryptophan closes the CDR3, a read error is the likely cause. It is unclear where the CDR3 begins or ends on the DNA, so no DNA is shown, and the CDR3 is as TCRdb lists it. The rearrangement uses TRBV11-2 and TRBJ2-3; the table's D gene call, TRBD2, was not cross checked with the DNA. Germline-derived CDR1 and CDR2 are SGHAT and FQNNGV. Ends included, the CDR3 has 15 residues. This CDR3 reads CASSLAGAGAKTQYL.

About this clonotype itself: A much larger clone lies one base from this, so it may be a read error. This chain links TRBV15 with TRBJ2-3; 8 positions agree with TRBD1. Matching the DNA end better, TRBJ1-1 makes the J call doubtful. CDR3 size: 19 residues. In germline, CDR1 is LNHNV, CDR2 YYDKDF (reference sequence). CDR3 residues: CATSREYRQGIPMNTGAFF. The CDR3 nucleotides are TGTGCCACCAGCAGAGAGTACCGACAGGGGATCCCAATGAACACTGGAGCTTTCTTT.

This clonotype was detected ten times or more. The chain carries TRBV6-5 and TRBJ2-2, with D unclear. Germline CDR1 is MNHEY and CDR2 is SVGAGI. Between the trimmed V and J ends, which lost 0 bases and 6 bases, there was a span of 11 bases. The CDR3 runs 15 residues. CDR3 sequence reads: CASSYSSGGPGELFF. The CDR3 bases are TGTGCCAGCAGTTACTCATCGGGCGGTCCCGGGGAGCTGTTTTTT.

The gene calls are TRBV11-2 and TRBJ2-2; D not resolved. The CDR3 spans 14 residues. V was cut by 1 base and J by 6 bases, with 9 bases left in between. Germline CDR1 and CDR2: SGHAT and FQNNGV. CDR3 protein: CASSLAGISGELFF. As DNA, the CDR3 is TGTGCCAGCAGCTTAGCCGGAATCTCCGGGGAGCTGTTTTTT.

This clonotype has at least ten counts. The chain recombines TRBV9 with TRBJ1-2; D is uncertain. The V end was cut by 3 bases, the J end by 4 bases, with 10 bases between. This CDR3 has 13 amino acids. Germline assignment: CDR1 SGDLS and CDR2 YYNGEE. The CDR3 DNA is TGTGCCAGCAGCGCCCCGGGTGGCTATGGCTACACCTTC. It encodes CASSAPGGYGYTF.

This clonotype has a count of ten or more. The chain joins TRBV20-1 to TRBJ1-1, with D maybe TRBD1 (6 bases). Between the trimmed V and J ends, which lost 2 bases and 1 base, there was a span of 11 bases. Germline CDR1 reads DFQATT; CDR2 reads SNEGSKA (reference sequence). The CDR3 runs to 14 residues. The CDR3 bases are TGCAGTGCTAGAATTGGACAGCAGAACACTGAAGCTTTCTTT. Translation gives CSARIGQQNTEAFF.

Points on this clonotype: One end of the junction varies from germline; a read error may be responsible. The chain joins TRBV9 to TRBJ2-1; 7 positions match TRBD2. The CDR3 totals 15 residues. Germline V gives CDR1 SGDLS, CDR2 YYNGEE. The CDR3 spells CASSGGGSSYDEQFF. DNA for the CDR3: TGTGCCAGCAGCGGCGGGGGTAGCTCCTACGATGAGCAGTTCTTC.

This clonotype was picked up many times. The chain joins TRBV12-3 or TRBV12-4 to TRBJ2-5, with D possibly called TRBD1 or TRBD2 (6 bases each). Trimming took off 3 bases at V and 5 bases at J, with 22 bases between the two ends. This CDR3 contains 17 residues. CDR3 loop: CASSLAPGTQGWETQYF. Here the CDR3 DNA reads TGTGCCAGCAGTTTGGCCCCCGGGACTCAGGGGTGGGAGACCCAGTACTTC.

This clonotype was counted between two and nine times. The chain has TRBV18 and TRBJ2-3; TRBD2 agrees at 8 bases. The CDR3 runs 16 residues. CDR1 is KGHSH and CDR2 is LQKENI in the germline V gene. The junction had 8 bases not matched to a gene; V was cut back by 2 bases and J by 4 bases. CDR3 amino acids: CASSPGSGIGADTQYF. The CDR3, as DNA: TGTGCCAGCTCACCAGGTAGCGGGATCGGGGCAGATACGCAGTATTTT.

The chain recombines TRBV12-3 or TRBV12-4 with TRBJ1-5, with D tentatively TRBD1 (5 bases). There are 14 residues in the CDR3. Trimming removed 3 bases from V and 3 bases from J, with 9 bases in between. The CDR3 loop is CASSLTDLNQPQHF. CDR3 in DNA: TGTGCCAGCAGTTTGACAGACCTCAATCAGCCCCAGCATTTT.

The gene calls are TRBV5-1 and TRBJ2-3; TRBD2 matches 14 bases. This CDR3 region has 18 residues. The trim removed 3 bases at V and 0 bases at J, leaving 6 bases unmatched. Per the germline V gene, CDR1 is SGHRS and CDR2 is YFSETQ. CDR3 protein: CASSWRLAGGWSTDTQYF. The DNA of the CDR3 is TGCGCCAGCAGCTGGCGACTAGCGGGAGGGTGGAGCACAGATACGCAGTATTTT.

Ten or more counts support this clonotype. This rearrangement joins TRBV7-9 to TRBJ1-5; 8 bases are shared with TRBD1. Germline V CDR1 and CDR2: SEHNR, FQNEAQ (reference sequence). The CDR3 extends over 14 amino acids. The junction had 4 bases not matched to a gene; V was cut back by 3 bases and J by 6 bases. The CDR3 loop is CASSFGQGGQPQHF. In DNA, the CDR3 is TGTGCCAGCAGCTTTGGACAGGGTGGTCAGCCCCAGCATTTT.

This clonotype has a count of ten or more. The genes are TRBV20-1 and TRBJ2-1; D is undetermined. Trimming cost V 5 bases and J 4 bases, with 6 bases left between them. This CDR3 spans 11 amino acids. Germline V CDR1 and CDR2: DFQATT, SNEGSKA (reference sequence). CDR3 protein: CSADHYNEQFF. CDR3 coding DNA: TGCAGTGCTGATCATTACAATGAGCAGTTCTTC.

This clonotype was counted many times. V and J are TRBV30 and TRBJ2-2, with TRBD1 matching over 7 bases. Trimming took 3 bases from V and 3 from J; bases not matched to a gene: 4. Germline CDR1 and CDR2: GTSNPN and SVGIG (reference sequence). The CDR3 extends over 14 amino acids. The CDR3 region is CAWRGQAYTGELFF. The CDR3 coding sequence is TGTGCCTGGAGAGGACAGGCCTACACCGGGGAGCTGTTTTTT.

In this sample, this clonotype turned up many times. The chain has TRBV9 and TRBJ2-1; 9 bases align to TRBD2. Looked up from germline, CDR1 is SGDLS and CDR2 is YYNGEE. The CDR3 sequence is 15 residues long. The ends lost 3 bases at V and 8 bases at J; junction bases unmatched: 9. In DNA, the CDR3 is TGTGCCAGCAGCGGAGGACTAGCGCCACAGGATGAGCAGTTCTTC. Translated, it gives CASSGGLAPQDEQFF.

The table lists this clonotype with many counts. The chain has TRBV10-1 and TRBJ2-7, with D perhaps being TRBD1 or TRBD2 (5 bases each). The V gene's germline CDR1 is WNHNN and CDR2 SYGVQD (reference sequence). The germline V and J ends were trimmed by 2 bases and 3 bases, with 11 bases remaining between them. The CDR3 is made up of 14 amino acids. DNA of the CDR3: TGCGCCAGCAGTGAGGGGGGAGTAAGCTACGAGCAGTACTTC. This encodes CASSEGGVSYEQYF.

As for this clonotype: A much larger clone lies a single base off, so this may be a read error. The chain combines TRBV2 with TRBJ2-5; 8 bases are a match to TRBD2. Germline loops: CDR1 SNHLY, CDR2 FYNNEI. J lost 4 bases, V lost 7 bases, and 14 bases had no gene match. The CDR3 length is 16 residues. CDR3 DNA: TGTGCCAGCACTCCCCCGGGAGGGGTTTTTGGAGAGACCCAGTACTTC. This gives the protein CASTPPGGVFGETQYF. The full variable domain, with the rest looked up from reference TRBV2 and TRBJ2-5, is EPEVTQTPSHQVTQMGQEVILRCVPISNHLYFYWYRQILGQKVEFLVSFYNNEISEKSEIFDDQFSVERPDGSNFTLKIRSTKLEDSAMYFCASTPPGGVFGETQYFGPGTRLLVL.

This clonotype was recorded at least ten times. The CDR3 coding sequence is TGTGCCACCAGTGATTTGGGTGGGGGGGAGGACCCCTCTTCTGGGGCCAACGTCCTGACTTTC. This gives the protein CATSDLGGGEDPSSGANVLTF. The rearrangement links TRBV24-1 to TRBJ2-6, with 7 bases that match TRBD2. The CDR3 runs to 21 residues. With V trimmed by 0 bases and J by 1 base, 14 bases remained unmatched. CDR1 and CDR2 (germline): KGHDR, SFDVKD.